This T cell receptor (beta chain) was found in a study of OX40 agonist ivuxolimab in advanced cancers. Profiling relied on immunoSEQ multiplex PCR, and the TCRdb table lists in-frame clones only, not all of them. This table has tens of thousands of clones, around 86% appearing once. Individuals having autoimmune disease history or systemic immunosuppression were not enrolled. Samples were taken at baseline and on day 1 of cycles 4 and 7. The germline V gene has CDR1 MDHEN and CDR2 SYDVKM. The CDR3 is made up of 16 amino acids. Trimming removed 6 bases from V and 8 bases from J; junction bases left unmatched: 18. As concerns this clone: Its specificity is unknown.

Study-level points and caveats: Both blood CD4+ and CD8+ T cells showed clonal growth by week 6 at 0.1 to 3.0 mg/kg.

The receptor was derived from an adult with an advanced solid tumor such as melanoma, head and neck, liver or kidney cancer. The V gene is TRBV28, the J gene TRBJ1-2; 7 nucleotides align to TRBD1. The sequencing used CD4+ or CD8+ T cells sorted from blood, collected in a trial of the OX40 agonist ivuxolimab. This CDR3 is CASSRARGRAIGGYTF. The CDR3 nucleotides are TGTGCCAGCAGCCGAGCCAGGGGGAGGGCTATAGGCGGCTACACCTTC.